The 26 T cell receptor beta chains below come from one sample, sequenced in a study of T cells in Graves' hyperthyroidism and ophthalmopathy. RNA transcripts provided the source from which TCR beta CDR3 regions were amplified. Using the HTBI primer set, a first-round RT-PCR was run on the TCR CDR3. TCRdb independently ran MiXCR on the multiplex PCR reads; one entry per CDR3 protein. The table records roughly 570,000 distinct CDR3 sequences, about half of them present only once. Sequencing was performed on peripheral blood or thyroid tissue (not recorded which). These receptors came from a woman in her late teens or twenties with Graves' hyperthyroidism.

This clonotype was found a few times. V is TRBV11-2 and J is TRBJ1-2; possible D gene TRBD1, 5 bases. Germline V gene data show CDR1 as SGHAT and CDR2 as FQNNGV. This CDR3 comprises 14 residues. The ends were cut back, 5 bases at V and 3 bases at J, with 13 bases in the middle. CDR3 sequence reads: CASSLLAGDYGYTF. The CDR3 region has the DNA TGTGCCAGCAGCCTCCTAGCGGGGGACTATGGCTACACCTTC.

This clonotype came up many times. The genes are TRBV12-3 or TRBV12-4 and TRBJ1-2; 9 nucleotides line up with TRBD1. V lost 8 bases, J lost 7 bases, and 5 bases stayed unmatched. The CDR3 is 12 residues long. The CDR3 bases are TGTGCCAGCGGCCCGGACAGGGGTGGCTACACCTTC. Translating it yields CASGPDRGGYTF.

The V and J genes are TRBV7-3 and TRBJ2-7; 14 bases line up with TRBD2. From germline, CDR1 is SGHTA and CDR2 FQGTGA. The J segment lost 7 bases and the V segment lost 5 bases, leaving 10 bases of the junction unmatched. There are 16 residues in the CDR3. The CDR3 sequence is CASSPTSGRAAGEQYF. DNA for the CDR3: TGTGCCAGCAGCCCGACTAGCGGGAGGGCAGCCGGGGAGCAGTACTTC.

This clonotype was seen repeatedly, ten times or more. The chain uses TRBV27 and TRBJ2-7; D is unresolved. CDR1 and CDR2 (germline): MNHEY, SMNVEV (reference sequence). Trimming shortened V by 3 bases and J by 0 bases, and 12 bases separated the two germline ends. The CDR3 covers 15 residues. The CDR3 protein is CASSLTAGHSYEQYF. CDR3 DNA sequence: TGTGCCAGCAGTTTGACGGCAGGTCACTCCTACGAGCAGTACTTC.

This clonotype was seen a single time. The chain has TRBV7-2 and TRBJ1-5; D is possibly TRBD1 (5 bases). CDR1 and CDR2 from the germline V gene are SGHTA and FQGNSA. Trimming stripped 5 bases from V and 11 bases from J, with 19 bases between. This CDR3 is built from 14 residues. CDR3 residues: CASSLDSASRAQHF. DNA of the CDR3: TGTGCCAGCAGCCTTGACAGTGCCAGCAGGGCCCAGCATTTT. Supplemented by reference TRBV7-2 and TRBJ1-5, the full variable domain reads GAGVSQSPSNKVTEKGKDVELRCDPISGHTALYWYRQSLGQGLEFLIYFQGNSAPDKSGLPSDRFSAERTGGSVSTLTIQRTQQEDSAVYLCASSLDSASRAQHFGDGTRLSIL.

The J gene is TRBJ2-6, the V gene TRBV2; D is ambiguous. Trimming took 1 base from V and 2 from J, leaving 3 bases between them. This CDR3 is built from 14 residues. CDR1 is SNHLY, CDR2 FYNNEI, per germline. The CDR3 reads CASSEEPGANVLTF. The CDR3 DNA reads TGTGCCAGCAGTGAAGAGCCTGGGGCCAACGTCCTGACTTTC. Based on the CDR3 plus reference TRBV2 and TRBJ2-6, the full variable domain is EPEVTQTPSHQVTQMGQEVILRCVPISNHLYFYWYRQILGQKVEFLVSFYNNEISEKSEIFDDQFSVERPDGSNFTLKIRSTKLEDSAMYFCASSEEPGANVLTFGAGSRLTVL.

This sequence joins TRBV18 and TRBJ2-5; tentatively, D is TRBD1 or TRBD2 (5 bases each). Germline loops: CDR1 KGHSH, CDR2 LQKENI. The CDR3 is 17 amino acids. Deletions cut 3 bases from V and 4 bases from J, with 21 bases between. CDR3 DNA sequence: TGTGCCAGCTCACCCTGGCTCCGGGACCAAAAAGGAGAGACCCAGTACTTC. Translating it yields CASSPWLRDQKGETQYF.

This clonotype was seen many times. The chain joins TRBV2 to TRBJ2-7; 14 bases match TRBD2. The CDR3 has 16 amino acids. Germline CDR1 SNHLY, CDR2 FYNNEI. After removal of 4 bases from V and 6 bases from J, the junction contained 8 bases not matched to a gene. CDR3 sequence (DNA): TGTGCCAGCAGTGCCAGGGGACTAGCGGGAGAACCCGAGCAGTACTTC. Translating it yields CASSARGLAGEPEQYF. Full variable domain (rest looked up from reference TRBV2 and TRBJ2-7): EPEVTQTPSHQVTQMGQEVILRCVPISNHLYFYWYRQILGQKVEFLVSFYNNEISEKSEIFDDQFSVERPDGSNFTLKIRSTKLEDSAMYFCASSARGLAGEPEQYFGPGTRLTVT.

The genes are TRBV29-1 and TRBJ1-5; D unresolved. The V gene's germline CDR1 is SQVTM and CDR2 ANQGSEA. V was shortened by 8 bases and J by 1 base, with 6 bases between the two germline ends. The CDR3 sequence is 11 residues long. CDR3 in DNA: TGCAGCTTAGACAGCAATCAGCCCCAGCATTTT. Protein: CSLDSNQPQHF.

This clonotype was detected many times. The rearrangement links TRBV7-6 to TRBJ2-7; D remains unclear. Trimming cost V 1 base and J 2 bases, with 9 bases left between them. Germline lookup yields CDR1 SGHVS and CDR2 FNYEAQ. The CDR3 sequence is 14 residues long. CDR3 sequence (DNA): TGTGCCAGCAGCTTAGATCCGATTACCTACGAGCAGTACTTC. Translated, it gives CASSLDPITYEQYF.

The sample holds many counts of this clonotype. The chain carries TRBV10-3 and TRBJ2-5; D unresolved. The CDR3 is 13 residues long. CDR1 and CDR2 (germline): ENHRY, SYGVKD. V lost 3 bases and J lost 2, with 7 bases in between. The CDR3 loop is CAISESDQETQYF. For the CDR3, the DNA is TGTGCCATCAGTGAATCGGATCAAGAGACCCAGTACTTC.

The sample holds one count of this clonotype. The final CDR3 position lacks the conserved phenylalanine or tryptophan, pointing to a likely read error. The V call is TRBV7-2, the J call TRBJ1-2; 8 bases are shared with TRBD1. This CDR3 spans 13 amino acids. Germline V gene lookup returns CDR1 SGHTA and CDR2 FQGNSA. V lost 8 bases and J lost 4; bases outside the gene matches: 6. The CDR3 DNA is TGTGCCAGCCACAGGGGGGCGCTCTATGGCTACACCCTC. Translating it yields CASHRGALYGYTL.

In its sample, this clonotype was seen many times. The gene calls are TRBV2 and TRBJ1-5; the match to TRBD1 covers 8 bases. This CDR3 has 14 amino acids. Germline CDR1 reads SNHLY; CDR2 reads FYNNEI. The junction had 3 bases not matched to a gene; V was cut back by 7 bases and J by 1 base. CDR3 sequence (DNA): TGTGCCAGCAAAACAGGGGGGAGCAATCAGCCCCAGCATTTT. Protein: CASKTGGSNQPQHF.

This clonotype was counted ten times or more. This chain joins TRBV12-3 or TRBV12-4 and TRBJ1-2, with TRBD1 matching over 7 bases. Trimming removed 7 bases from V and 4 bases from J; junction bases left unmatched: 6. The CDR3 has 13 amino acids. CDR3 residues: CASIGTASYGYTF. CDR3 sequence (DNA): TGTGCCAGCATCGGGACAGCTAGCTATGGCTACACCTTC.

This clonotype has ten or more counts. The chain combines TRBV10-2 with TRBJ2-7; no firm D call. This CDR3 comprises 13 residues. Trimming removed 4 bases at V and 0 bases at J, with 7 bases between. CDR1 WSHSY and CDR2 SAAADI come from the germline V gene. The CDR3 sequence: CASSVGTSYEQYF. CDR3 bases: TGCGCCAGCAGTGTTGGAACCTCCTACGAGCAGTACTTC.

In DNA form, the CDR3 reads TGTGCCAGTAGTATAGATCAGTTCACAGATACGCAGTATTTT. This sequence encodes CASSIDQFTDTQYF. The chain is built from TRBV19 and TRBJ2-3, with unresolved D. This CDR3 region has 14 residues. Trimming stripped 0 bases from V and 2 bases from J, with 6 bases between. Germline CDR1 and CDR2: LNHDA and SQIVND (reference sequence).

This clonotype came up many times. The CDR3 protein is CSARVPGDGNYGYTF. Here the CDR3 DNA reads TGCAGTGCTAGAGTGCCAGGGGACGGGAACTATGGCTACACCTTC. The chain recombines TRBV20-1 with TRBJ1-2; the D gene is possibly TRBD1 (6 bases). This CDR3 has 15 residues. Germline-derived CDR1 and CDR2 are DFQATT and SNEGSKA (reference sequence). V lost 1 base, J lost 2 bases, and 14 bases lay in between.

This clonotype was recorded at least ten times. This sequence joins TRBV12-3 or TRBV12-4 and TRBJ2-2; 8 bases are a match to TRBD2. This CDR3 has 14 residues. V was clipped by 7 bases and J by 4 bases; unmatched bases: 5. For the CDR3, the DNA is TGTGCCAGCACACGGGAGGGCCCCACCGGGGAGCTGTTTTTT. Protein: CASTREGPTGELFF.

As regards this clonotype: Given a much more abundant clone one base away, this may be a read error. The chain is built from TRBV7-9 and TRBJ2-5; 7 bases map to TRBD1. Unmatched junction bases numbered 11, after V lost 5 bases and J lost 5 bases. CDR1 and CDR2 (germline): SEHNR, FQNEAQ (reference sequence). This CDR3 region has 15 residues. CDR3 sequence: CASSLGQPWEETQYF. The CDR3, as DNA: TGTGCCAGCAGCCTGGGACAGCCTTGGGAGGAGACCCAGTACTTC.

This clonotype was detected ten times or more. The DNA for the CDR3 is TGTGCCAGCAGCTTAGCTATTGGACGCCAAGAGACCCAGTACTTC. It translates to CASSLAIGRQETQYF. V gene TRBV7-8 combines with J gene TRBJ2-5; D gene unclear. The CDR3 extends over 15 amino acids. The germline CDR1 and CDR2 sequences are SGHVS and FQNEAQ. Deletions cut 0 bases from V and 1 base from J, with 9 bases between.

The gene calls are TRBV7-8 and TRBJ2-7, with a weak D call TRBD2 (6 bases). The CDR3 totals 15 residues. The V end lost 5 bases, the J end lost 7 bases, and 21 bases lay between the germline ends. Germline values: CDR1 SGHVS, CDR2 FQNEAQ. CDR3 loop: CASSHLPGTDNEQYF. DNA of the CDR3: TGTGCCAGCAGCCATCTCCCCGGGACTGACAATGAGCAGTACTTC.

CDR3 in amino acids: CASSSAGGGADTQYF. CDR3 in DNA: TGTGCCAGCAGCTCAGCGGGAGGGGGCGCAGATACGCAGTATTTT. This sequence joins TRBV7-3 and TRBJ2-3, with 10 bases matching TRBD2. Germline V gene lookup returns CDR1 SGHTA and CDR2 FQGTGA. The V segment lost 4 bases and the J segment 4 bases; nucleotides outside the gene matches: 5. This CDR3 region has 15 residues.

CDR3 DNA sequence: TGTGCCAGCAGCCCCCTCAGCACCCAGCATTTT. It yields the protein CASSPLSTQHF. The chain carries TRBV12-3 or TRBV12-4 and TRBJ1-5; D gene ambiguous. This CDR3 is built from 11 residues. Trimming pared 6 bases from V and 11 bases from J, leaving 11 bases between.

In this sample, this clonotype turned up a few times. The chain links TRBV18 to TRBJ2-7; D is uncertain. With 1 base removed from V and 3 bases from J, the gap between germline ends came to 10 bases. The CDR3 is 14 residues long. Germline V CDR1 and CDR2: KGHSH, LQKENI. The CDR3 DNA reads TGTGCCAGCTCACCACGTACGGACCGCTACGAGCAGTACTTC. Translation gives CASSPRTDRYEQYF.

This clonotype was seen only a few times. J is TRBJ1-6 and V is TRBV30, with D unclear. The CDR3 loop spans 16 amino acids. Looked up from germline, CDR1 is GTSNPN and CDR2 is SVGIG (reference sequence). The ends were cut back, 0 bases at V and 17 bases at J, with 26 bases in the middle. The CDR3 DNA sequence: TGTGCCTGGAGTGTACTCGTCACCGCTGATTCACCCCTCGTCCACTTT. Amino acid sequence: CAWSVLVTADSPLVHF.

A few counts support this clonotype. The CDR3 loop is CASSVTEQETQYF. CDR3 DNA: TGTGCCAGTAGCGTAACAGAACAAGAGACCCAGTACTTC. The chain employs TRBV19 and TRBJ2-5; no firm D call. CDR3 length: 13 amino acids. In germline, CDR1 is LNHDA, CDR2 SQIVND (reference sequence). Trimming shortened V by 6 bases and J by 2 bases, and 10 bases separated the two germline ends. Variable domain in full (rest from reference TRBV19 and TRBJ2-5): DGGITQSPKYLFRKEGQNVTLSCEQNLNHDAMYWYRQDPGQGLRLIYYSQIVNDFQKGDIAEGYSVSREKKESFPLTVTSAQKNPTAFYLCASSVTEQETQYFGPGTRLLVL.